This T cell receptor beta chain was profiled in a study of T cell changes during pregnancy in multiple sclerosis. This clone was detected a few times. Method: immunoSEQ multiplex PCR; TCRdb's copy keeps in-frame clones and lacks some. This table has some 64,000 clones, about nine tenths appearing once. Trimming at V came to 5 bases and at J to 15 bases, leaving 4 bases not matched to a gene. Germline V CDR1 and CDR2: MNHEY, SMNVEV (reference sequence). This CDR3 contains 11 residues. The chain links TRBV27 to TRBJ1-6; 7 bases match TRBD1. The sequenced sample was peripheral blood, obtained in the first trimester of pregnancy. This clonotype originated in a female donor in good health, enrolled as a control in a pregnancy study. CDR3 amino acids: CASSPGQVLHF. The DNA of the CDR3 is TGTGCCAGCAGTCCTGGACAGGTCCTCCACTTT.